The clone carrying this T cell receptor beta chain was seen ten or more times. CDR1 and CDR2 (germline): DFQATT, SNEGSKA (reference sequence). Between the trimmed V and J ends, which lost 6 bases and 8 bases, there was a span of 16 bases. The CDR3 loop spans 13 amino acids. The record originates from a study of T cells after yellow fever vaccination. Background on the study: Tscm, CM, EM and EMRA memory subsets were sorted by CD3, CD45RA, CCR7 and CD95. General study points: The booster response re-showed most primary clones: around 95% CD4, approximately 90% CD8.

Each CDR3 protein is one row after TCRdb ran MiXCR on the 5' RACE reads. The repertoire consists of approximately 32,000 distinct CDR3 sequences, with more than 9% occurring once and the leading ten covering approximately 12%. The starting material was PBMCs, either bulk or a sorted T-cell subset (CD4+, CD8+, memory, or dextramer-sorted; not recorded which), obtained around 15 days after the first yellow fever vaccination. The chain joins TRBV20-1 to TRBJ1-4; no clear D gene. This clonotype was sampled from a young man who received the YFV17D yellow fever vaccine. CDR3 nucleotide sequence: TGCAGTGCCGGTGGCGGGTTCCGGGAAAAACTGTTTTTT. It encodes CSAGGGFREKLFF.